Included here is one TCR beta chain sequence, with context. The length of the CDR3 is 13 residues. Trimming left V 5 bases short and J 8 bases short, with 13 bases between. Germline V lookup: CDR1 SGHTA, CDR2 FQGNSA. This sample was included in a study of T cell changes during pregnancy in multiple sclerosis. Only in-frame clones appear in the TCRdb table, and some are missing; sequencing was by immunoSEQ multiplex PCR. The sample comprises 13,000 to 15,000 clones, about 92% of which are singletons, and approximately 2.8% rests with the top ten. The specimen comprised peripheral blood, sampled in the second trimester of pregnancy. V gene TRBV7-2 combines with J gene TRBJ2-1; a possible D gene is TRBD1 (7 bases). The source of this sequence is a female donor in good health, enrolled as a control in a pregnancy study. CDR3 sequence: CASSDQGGDEQFF. Here the CDR3 DNA reads TGTGCCAGCAGCGATCAGGGGGGAGATGAGCAGTTCTTC.